This T cell receptor beta chain was retrieved from a study of T cell repertoires in cytomegalovirus infection. Looking at the study overall: Use of recently identified HLA-C-restricted and well-studied HLA-B-restricted CMV epitopes was part of the study. Both CMV infection and a matching HLA type were indicated by public TCR beta signatures.

Comment on this clonotype: Its antigen is as yet unknown.

Findings of the study overall: HLA-C-restricted CMV clonotypes gave the most frequent clonotype in two of eight donors.

Each CDR3 protein is one row after TCRdb ran MiXCR on the reads. The sample holds hundreds of thousands of distinct CDR3 sequences, about two fifths seen once. Germline V gene sequence: CDR1 MGHRA, CDR2 YSYEKL. V dropped 6 bases and J dropped 4 bases, with 18 bases sitting between them. CDR3 length: 16 amino acids. This clonotype was sampled from a human donor in good health (CMV status not recorded). Some clones in this sample may be carry-over from other donors' samples. The chain recombines TRBV4-1 with TRBJ2-2; no clear D. This material consisted of cultured PBMCs, taken from culture after CMV antigen stimulation. As DNA, the CDR3 is TGCGCCAGCAGTCCCGTTGCCCTAAGGGTCACCGGGGAGCTGTTTTTT. Amino acids: CASSPVALRVTGELFF.